The T cell receptor beta chain under discussion was sequenced for a study of T cell repertoires in cytomegalovirus infection (dated by TCRdb to about 2019). The study in broad terms: The HLA type of each donor mattered for the analysis, because public TCR beta signatures pointed to carriage of CMV infection along with the matching HLA type. What the study reported, not specific to this receptor: In both this cohort and an independent roughly 330-donor cohort, the cumulative frequency of public TCR beta family members distinguished carriers of CMV infection plus the relevant HLA type. The ex vivo response was dominated by HLA-C-restricted CMV-specific TCR beta clonotypes, which also provided the single most frequent clonotype in two of eight donors.

This clonotype appeared a few times. It lacks a known antigen. The sample holds no much larger clone one base away, and base qualities are not on file. Including cysteine and phenylalanine, the CDR3 has 17 amino acids. The CDR3 DNA has 51 bases and is translated from base 1. CDR1 and CDR2 are drawn from the germline V gene (reference sequence): LNHDA, SQIVND. The germline V and J ends show losses of 1 base and 1 base respectively, and no gene match explains 7 bases of the junction. TCRdb shows the sequencer as Illumina HiSeq 1500. TCRdb reanalyzed the raw reads on its own, using fastp at Q25 for trimming and MiXCR for clone calling, and kept in-frame beta chains. Rows matching on CDR3 protein sequence are summarized as one entry with the most common DNA and genes. In all, the sample holds over 150,000 distinct CDR3 sequences, and over 13% of those were seen once. Jointly, the top ten make up 27% of the sample.

This clonotype was sampled from a human donor in good health (CMV status not recorded). Some clones in this sample may be carry-over from other donors' samples. The sequencing sample was made of PBMCs. In this chain, TRBV19 is recombined with TRBJ2-3; 8 nucleotides in the junction match TRBD2. The bases are TGTGCCAGTAGTATAGCCAGCGGGGGTAGCCGCACAGATACGCAGTATTTT. This translates into CASSIASGGSRTDTQYF.